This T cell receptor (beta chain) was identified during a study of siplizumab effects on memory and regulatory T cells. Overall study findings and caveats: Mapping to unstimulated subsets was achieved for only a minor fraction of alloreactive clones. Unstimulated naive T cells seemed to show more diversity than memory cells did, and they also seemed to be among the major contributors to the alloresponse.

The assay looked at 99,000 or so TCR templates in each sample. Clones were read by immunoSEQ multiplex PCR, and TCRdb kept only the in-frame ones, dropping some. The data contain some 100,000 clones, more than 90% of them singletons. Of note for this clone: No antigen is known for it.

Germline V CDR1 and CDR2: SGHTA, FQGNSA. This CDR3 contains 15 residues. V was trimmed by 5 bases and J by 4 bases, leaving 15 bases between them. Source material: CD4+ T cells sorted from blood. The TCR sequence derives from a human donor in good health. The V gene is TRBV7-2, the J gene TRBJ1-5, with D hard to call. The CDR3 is CASSPPRGVNQPQHF. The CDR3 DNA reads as TGTGCCAGCAGCCCCCCGCGAGGAGTTAATCAGCCCCAGCATTTT.